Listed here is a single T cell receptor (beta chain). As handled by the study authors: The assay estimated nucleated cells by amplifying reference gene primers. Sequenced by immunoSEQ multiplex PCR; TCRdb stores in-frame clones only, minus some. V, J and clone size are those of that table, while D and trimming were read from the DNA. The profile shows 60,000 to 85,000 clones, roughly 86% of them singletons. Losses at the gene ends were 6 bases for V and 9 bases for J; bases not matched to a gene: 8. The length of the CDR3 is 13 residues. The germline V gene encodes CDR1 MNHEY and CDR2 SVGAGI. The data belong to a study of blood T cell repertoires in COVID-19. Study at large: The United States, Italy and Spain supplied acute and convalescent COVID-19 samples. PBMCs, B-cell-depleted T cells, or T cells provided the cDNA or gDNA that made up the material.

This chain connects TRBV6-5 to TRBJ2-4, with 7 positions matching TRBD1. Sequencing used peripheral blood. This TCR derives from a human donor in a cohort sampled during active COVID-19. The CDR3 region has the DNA TGTGCCAGCAGAAACAGGGGTAGTGTCATTCAGTACTTC. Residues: CASRNRGSVIQYF.